The rows below give T cell receptor beta chains drawn from one sample of a study of blood T cells in healthy people across ages. A single record per CDR3 protein comes from TCRdb applying MiXCR to the 5' RACE reads. This sample has 730,000 or so distinct CDR3 sequences; 35% to 50% occur once, and the top ten carry 25% to 35%. What was sequenced was blood. These receptor sequences come from a man of 80 years or more in good health. The CDR3 runs from the conserved cysteine through the conserved F or W. Each record gives: J gene, D gene, clone size, V gene, CDR3 DNA, CDR3 protein. D genes are given only for firm matches. Clone size is shown for a subset of rows, as once, few, many or a class of expanded clone.

>TRBJ2-7|-|few|TRBV7-2
TGTGCCAGCAGCTGGGATGGTCTCGAGCAGTACTTC
CASSWDGLEQYF
>TRBJ2-3|-|few|TRBV30
TGTGCCTGGAAGTCTCCGCCGGGGGATACGCAGTATTTT
CAWKSPPGDTQYF
>TRBJ2-5|-|-|TRBV14
TGTGCCAGCAGCGTTCGGGGGCTTCTACAAGAGACCCAGTACTTC
CASSVRGLLQETQYF
>TRBJ2-1|-|-|TRBV2
TGTGCCAGCACCCTATCTGGGGTCGTCTCCTACAATGAGCAGTTCTTC
CASTLSGVVSYNEQFF
>TRBJ2-7|-|-|TRBV28
TGTGCCAGCAAGTCAGGGTCTCGCGAGCAGTACTTC
CASKSGSREQYF
>TRBJ2-3|TRBD2|-|TRBV15
TGTGCCACCGGTTCTCTAGCGGGGAGCACAGATACGCAGTATTTT
CATGSLAGSTDTQYF
>TRBJ2-5|-|-|TRBV6-5
TGTGCCAGCGGGACTCGGGGAGAGACCCAGTACTTC
CASGTRGETQYF
>TRBJ2-1|TRBD2|many|TRBV29-1
TGCAGCGTTGAAATACTAGCGGTTGAGCAGTTCTTC
CSVEILAVEQFF
>TRBJ2-1|-|-|TRBV6-2/TRBV6-3
TGTGCCAGCAGTTGGACAGAGACTTACAATGAGCAGTTCTTC
CASSWTETYNEQFF
>TRBJ2-7|TRBD1|-|TRBV29-1
TGCAGCGTCCGGGACAGGAGGTCCTACGAGCAGTACTTC
CSVRDRRSYEQYF
>TRBJ1-3|-|-|TRBV20-1
TGCAGTGCTATAGACACCGGGACCGCAAGAAACACCATATATTTT
CSAIDTGTARNTIYF
>TRBJ2-7|-|few|TRBV6-1
TGTGCCAGCAGTAACACTTACTACGAGCAGTACTTC
CASSNTYYEQYF
>TRBJ1-1|-|-|TRBV29-1
TGCAGCGCCGTTGGGCACACTGAAGCTTTCTTT
CSAVGHTEAFF
>TRBJ2-3|-|-|TRBV20-1
TGCAGTGCTAGGGGGGGGGCAGCCACAGATACGCAGTATTTT
CSARGGAATDTQYF
>TRBJ2-5|TRBD1|-|TRBV5-1
TGCGCCAGCAGCACCGGGACAGGGGAGGCCCAGTACTTC
CASSTGTGEAQYF
>TRBJ2-7|TRBD2|many|TRBV7-2
TGTGCCAGCAGCTTGGGACTAGCGGCCTACGAGCAGTACTTC
CASSLGLAAYEQYF
>TRBJ2-1|TRBD2|-|TRBV7-9
TGTGCCAGCAGCTTAGCGGGCCTAGCGGGGGGAGGCTCCTACAATGAGCAGTTCTTC
CASSLAGLAGGGSYNEQFF
>TRBJ2-6|-|few|TRBV6-2/TRBV6-3
TGTGCCAGCATCCCCCGGGGGAGTTCTGGGGCCAACGTCCTGACTTTC
CASIPRGSSGANVLTF
>TRBJ2-7|-|-|TRBV4-2
TGTGCCAGCAGCCAATCACGGGGAGTAAGGTCCTACGAGCAGTACTTC
CASSQSRGVRSYEQYF
>TRBJ1-1|-|-|TRBV7-2
TGTGCCAGCAGCTCCCGAGAGGGGCAGTCCTCTGAAGCTTTCTTT
CASSSREGQSSEAFF
>TRBJ1-1|TRBD1|few|TRBV29-1
TGCAGCGTTCGGACAGGGGGCGCGAGGGGGATAAACACTGAAGCTTTCTTT
CSVRTGGARGINTEAFF
>TRBJ2-2|-|-|TRBV7-2
TGTGCCAGCAGCTTAGAGGTCGTCACCGGGGAGCTGTTTTTT
CASSLEVVTGELFF
>TRBJ2-6|-|many|TRBV7-2
TGTGCCAGCCGACCCCCACAAGGCTCTGGGGCCAACGTCCTGACTTTC
CASRPPQGSGANVLTF
>TRBJ2-4|-|few|TRBV12-3/TRBV12-4
TGTGCCAGCAGTTGGGAGGACGGACGTCGGGGGTTTGGCAAAAACATTCAGTACTTC
CASSWEDGRRGFGKNIQYF
>TRBJ2-5|TRBD2|few|TRBV7-9
TGTGCCAGCAGCTTGACCTTACGGGGGGAGCAGTACTTC
CASSLTLRGEQYF
>TRBJ2-1|TRBD1|-|TRBV20-1
TGCAGTGCTCAGACAGGGGCCCGAGCAAGTGAGCAGTTCTTC
CSAQTGARASEQFF
>TRBJ2-5|TRBD2|few|TRBV7-2
TGTGCCAGCAGCCTAGTAGGCGCGGGAGTGGGCAATGAGCAGTACTTC
CASSLVGAGVGNEQYF
>TRBJ2-1|TRBD2|many|TRBV6-2/TRBV6-3
TGTGCCAGCACCCAGAACCCCCTAGCGGGGGGTTACAATGAGCAGTTCTTC
CASTQNPLAGGYNEQFF
>TRBJ2-5|-|few|TRBV20-1
TGCAGTGCTAGGATAGAGGTGGGACAAGAGACCCAGTACTTC
CSARIEVGQETQYF
>TRBJ2-5|-|-|TRBV6-2/TRBV6-3
TGTGCCAGACAGTCCTGCCAAGAGACCCAGTACTTC
CARQSCQETQYF
>TRBJ2-5|TRBD1|many|TRBV11-2
TGTGCCAGCAGCTCCTCCGGGACAGAGGAAGAGACCCAGTACTTC
CASSSSGTEEETQYF
>TRBJ1-4|TRBD1|few|TRBV14
TGTGCCAGCAGCCAAGATGGGACAGTTAGTAATGAAAAACTGTTTTTT
CASSQDGTVSNEKLFF
>TRBJ2-5|TRBD2|-|TRBV3-1
TGTGCCAGCAGCCAGTTGCGGGGGGGATCAGAGACCCAGTACTTC
CASSQLRGGSETQYF
>TRBJ2-4|-|-|TRBV19
TGTGCCAGTAGTGTTAGCGCTGGCAAAAACATTCAGTACTTC
CASSVSAGKNIQYF
>TRBJ1-5|-|-|TRBV5-6
TGTGCCTGCAGCGTATTATGGGGCAATCAGCCCCAGCATTTT
CACSVLWGNQPQHF
>TRBJ2-1|TRBD2|many|TRBV12-3/TRBV12-4
TGTGCCAGCACTCTAGCGGGGGTTTACAATGAGCAGTTCTTC
CASTLAGVYNEQFF
>TRBJ2-1|TRBD2|-|TRBV12-3/TRBV12-4
TGTGCCAGCAGTTTAGGGGAGCGGGGGGCTCACAATGAGCAGTTCTTC
CASSLGERGAHNEQFF
>TRBJ1-5|-|-|TRBV24-1
TGTGCCACCAGTGACACTAGGGTCGGGCCCCAGCATTTT
CATSDTRVGPQHF
>TRBJ2-4|-|many|TRBV12-3/TRBV12-4
TGTGCCAGCAGTTTAGATTTTGGGACAGCCAAAAACATTCAGTACTTC
CASSLDFGTAKNIQYF
>TRBJ2-1|TRBD1|-|TRBV29-1
TGCAGCCCTTTAGACAGGGGTATGGTAATCGGGCAGTTCTTC
CSPLDRGMVIGQFF
>TRBJ2-2|TRBD1|once|TRBV4-3
TGCGCCAGCAGCCGGGCGACCGGGACAGGCACCGGGGAGCTGTTTTTT
CASSRATGTGTGELFF